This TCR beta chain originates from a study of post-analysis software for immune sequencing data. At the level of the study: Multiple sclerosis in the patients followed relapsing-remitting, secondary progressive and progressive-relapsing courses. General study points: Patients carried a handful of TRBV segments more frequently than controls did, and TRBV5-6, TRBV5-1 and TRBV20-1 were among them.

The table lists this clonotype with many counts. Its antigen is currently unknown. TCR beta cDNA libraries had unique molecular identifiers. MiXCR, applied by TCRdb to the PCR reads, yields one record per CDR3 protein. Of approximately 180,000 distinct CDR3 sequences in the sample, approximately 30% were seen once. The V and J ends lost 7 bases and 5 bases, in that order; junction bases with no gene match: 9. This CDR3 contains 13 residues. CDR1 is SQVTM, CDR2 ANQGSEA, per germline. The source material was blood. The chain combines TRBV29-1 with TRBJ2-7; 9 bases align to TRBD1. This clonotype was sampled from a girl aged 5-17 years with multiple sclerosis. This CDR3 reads CSGKTGGTDEQYF. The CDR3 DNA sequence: TGCAGCGGGAAGACAGGGGGGACCGACGAGCAGTACTTC.